The next 28 T cell receptor beta chains were all read from a single sample in a study of T-cell reconstitution after alpha-beta-depleted transplantation in children (dated by TCRdb to about 2016). The library came from PCR. For sequencing, an Illumina HiSeq 2500 was employed. TCR library preparation used molecular barcoding, with unique molecular identifiers applied to normalize quantification of the TCRbeta repertoire. TCRdb reprocessing: public reads trimmed at Q25 with fastp, clones called with MiXCR, in-frame beta chains kept. Each entry is one CDR3 protein sequence, shown with its most common DNA and genes. Here the sample has 500,000 or so distinct CDR3 sequences; 30% to 35% occur a single time. The top ten constitute 2% to 3% of the sample. The source material was PBMCs from the stem cell graft donor, sampled from the stem cell graft. The receptors were gathered from a human donor who donated a stem cell graft to a child with aplastic anemia.

The chain is built from TRBV7-9 and TRBJ1-6; the D gene is possibly TRBD1 (6 bases). V lost 0 bases and J lost 8, with 8 bases in between. Germline V gene sequence: CDR1 SEHNR, CDR2 FQNEAQ (reference sequence). The CDR3 covers 14 residues. CDR3 in amino acids: CASSLARTDSPLHF. As DNA, the CDR3 is TGTGCCAGCAGCTTAGCAAGGACAGATTCACCCCTCCACTTT.

The rearrangement joins TRBV28 to TRBJ2-7; D unclear. The CDR3 extends over 13 amino acids. Germline V lookup: CDR1 MDHEN, CDR2 SYDVKM. V lost 5 bases to trimming and J lost 5 bases, with 13 bases between them. This CDR3 is CASSLRSPNEQYF. The CDR3 DNA is TGTGCCAGCAGTCTCCGAAGTCCCAACGAGCAGTACTTC.

The chain joins TRBV10-2 to TRBJ2-5; perhaps TRBD2 as D (6 bases). V shed 9 bases and J shed 2 bases, with 19 bases lying between them. From germline, CDR1 is WSHSY and CDR2 SAAADI. The CDR3 consists of 15 residues. CDR3 loop: CASTVERERQETQYF. As DNA, the CDR3 is TGCGCCAGTACCGTGGAACGGGAGAGGCAAGAGACCCAGTACTTC.

The genes are TRBV28 and TRBJ2-5; the D is unclear. The CDR3 spans 17 residues. CDR1 MDHEN and CDR2 SYDVKM come from the germline V gene. V lost 4 bases and J 3 bases, leaving 21 bases between the germline ends. DNA of the CDR3: TGTGCCAGCAGTTCCATTCCGACGGACGGTCGAGAAGAGACCCAGTACTTC. Protein: CASSSIPTDGREETQYF.

The sample holds a few counts of this clonotype. The chain carries TRBV30 and TRBJ1-5; D gene ambiguous. The germline gives CDR1 GTSNPN, CDR2 SVGIG (reference sequence). Trimming left V 0 bases short and J 3 bases short, with 9 bases between. The CDR3 has 14 amino acids. This CDR3 reads CAWSVLGINQPQHF. CDR3 bases: TGTGCCTGGAGTGTACTGGGGATCAATCAGCCCCAGCATTTT.

This clonotype was seen more than once but under ten times. The CDR3 protein is CASKAPGGIQETQYF. The CDR3 DNA sequence: TGTGCCAGCAAAGCGCCAGGGGGCATACAAGAGACCCAGTACTTC. The V gene is TRBV12-3 or TRBV12-4, the J gene TRBJ2-5; TRBD1 aligns across 8 bases. Trimming took 7 bases from V and 2 from J; bases not matched to a gene: 9. The CDR3 runs to 15 residues.

This clonotype has more than one count but fewer than ten. This rearrangement joins TRBV6-5 to TRBJ1-4; weak D call: TRBD1 (5 bases). The CDR3 consists of 12 residues. Trimming cost V 6 bases and J 5 bases, with 7 bases left between them. The germline V gene encodes CDR1 MNHEY and CDR2 SVGAGI. This chain's CDR3 is CASRGRNEKLFF. DNA of the CDR3: TGTGCCAGCAGGGGACGGAATGAAAAACTGTTTTTT.

This clonotype was seen a few times. The V and J genes are TRBV7-2 and TRBJ2-3; D is perhaps TRBD2 (6 bases). This CDR3 is 16 amino acids long. Per the germline V gene, CDR1 is SGHTA and CDR2 is FQGNSA. With 2 bases removed from V and 8 bases from J, the gap between germline ends came to 20 bases. The CDR3: CASSLTGDAGSGTQYF. In nucleotides, the CDR3 is TGTGCCAGCAGCTTAACTGGGGACGCGGGATCCGGTACGCAGTATTTT.

The table lists this clonotype with a few counts. The chain joins TRBV19 to TRBJ2-1; TRBD1 matches at 7 bases. V lost 9 bases and J lost 8; bases outside the gene matches: 7. Per germline, CDR1 LNHDA and CDR2 SQIVND (reference sequence). The CDR3 covers 12 residues. The DNA for the CDR3 is TGTGCCAGCTGGACAGGACTTTATGAGCAGTTCTTC. It encodes CASWTGLYEQFF.

CDR3 coding DNA: TGTGCCAGCAGCTCGGTTGTAGCGGGAGAAGCAGATACGCAGTATTTT. Translated: CASSSVVAGEADTQYF. The rearrangement joins TRBV7-9 to TRBJ2-3; 9 bases align to TRBD2. Germline V gene sequence: CDR1 SEHNR, CDR2 FQNEAQ (reference sequence). The length of the CDR3 is 16 residues. V lost 4 bases, J lost 4 bases, and 9 bases stayed unmatched.

The CDR3 is CASSFRGVGNQPQHF. The CDR3 region has the DNA TGTGCCAGCAGTTTTCGGGGAGTAGGGAATCAGCCCCAGCATTTT. The chain couples TRBV12-3 or TRBV12-4 to TRBJ1-5; D is ambiguous. This CDR3 comprises 15 residues. V shed 3 bases and J shed 4 bases, with 13 bases lying between them.

The chain carries TRBV20-1 and TRBJ1-5, with D uncertain. The CDR3 spans 13 residues. Trimming took off 5 bases at V and 2 bases at J, with 10 bases between the two ends. Per germline, CDR1 DFQATT and CDR2 SNEGSKA (reference sequence). The CDR3 region has the DNA TGCAGTGCTGAAGTTGGTGGCAATCAGCCCCAGCATTTT. Its translation: CSAEVGGNQPQHF.

This clonotype has a single count. This chain joins TRBV30 and TRBJ1-1; a weak D match, TRBD1 (5 bases). Trimming shortened V by 5 bases and J by 8 bases, and 12 bases separated the two germline ends. Per germline, CDR1 GTSNPN and CDR2 SVGIG (reference sequence). The CDR3 length is 11 residues. The chain's CDR3 is CAWRTGGEAFF. Here the CDR3 DNA reads TGTGCCTGGCGGACCGGGGGAGAAGCTTTCTTT.

This chain connects TRBV5-5 to TRBJ2-3; 9 bases are shared with TRBD2. CDR1 SGHKS and CDR2 YYEKEE come from the germline V gene (reference sequence). Unmatched junction bases numbered 4, after V lost 2 bases and J lost 6 bases. This CDR3 has 14 residues. CDR3 residues: CASSLGLARDTQYF. Here the CDR3 DNA reads TGTGCCAGCAGCTTAGGACTAGCGAGGGATACGCAGTATTTT.

This clonotype showed up just a few times. The genes are TRBV7-2 and TRBJ1-3, with no clear D. Germline V CDR1 and CDR2: SGHTA, FQGNSA. Trimming left V 2 bases short and J 0 bases short, with 11 bases between. This CDR3 has 16 amino acids. CDR3 in DNA: TGTGCCAGCAGCTTAATTCCCTTGGGCTCTGGAAACACCATATATTTT. It codes for CASSLIPLGSGNTIYF.

This clonotype was counted only a few times. The chain joins TRBV7-2 to TRBJ2-1, with 10 nucleotides matching TRBD2. Germline loops: CDR1 SGHTA, CDR2 FQGNSA. V shed 1 base, J shed 1 base, and the junction held 4 bases outside the gene matches. There are 17 residues in the CDR3. The CDR3 sequence: CASSLGILAGSYNEQFF. The CDR3 DNA is TGTGCCAGCAGCTTAGGTATACTAGCGGGGTCCTACAATGAGCAGTTCTTC. The full variable domain, its missing parts supplied by reference TRBV7-2 and TRBJ2-1, is GAGVSQSPSNKVTEKGKDVELRCDPISGHTALYWYRQSLGQGLEFLIYFQGNSAPDKSGLPSDRFSAERTGGSVSTLTIQRTQQEDSAVYLCASSLGILAGSYNEQFFGPGTRLTVL.

This chain uses TRBV28 with TRBJ2-1; 8 bases are a match to TRBD1. CDR1 is MDHEN and CDR2 is SYDVKM in the germline V gene. V lost 2 bases, J lost 9 bases, and 6 bases stayed unmatched. This CDR3 is built from 14 residues. The CDR3 DNA reads as TGTGCCAGCAGTTTACTCGGACAGGGTGGTGAGCAGTTCTTC. Protein sequence: CASSLLGQGGEQFF.

This clonotype was observed a handful of times. DNA for the CDR3: TGTGCCAGCAGTTACGTACCGGGACTAGCGGGTTCGAGCTCCTACAATGAGCAGTTCTTC. Amino acids: CASSYVPGLAGSSSYNEQFF. This rearrangement joins TRBV6-8 to TRBJ2-1; 12 bases are a match to TRBD2. J gave up 0 bases and V 2 bases, and 11 bases lay outside the gene matches. Germline CDR1 reads MNHGY; CDR2 reads SAAAGT. CDR3 length equals 20 residues.

The chain is built from TRBV5-1 and TRBJ1-2; D unclear. Deletions cut 0 bases from V and 1 base from J, with 7 bases between. Germline CDR1 is SGHRS and CDR2 is YFSETQ. The CDR3 totals 14 residues. CDR3 sequence reads: CASSLGQSNYGYTF. In nucleotides, the CDR3 is TGCGCCAGCAGCTTGGGCCAGAGTAACTATGGCTACACCTTC.

The chain carries TRBV5-1 and TRBJ2-1; possibly TRBD1 for D (6 bases). Looked up from germline, CDR1 is SGHRS and CDR2 is YFSETQ. Trimming cost V 3 bases and J 7 bases, with 11 bases left between them. The CDR3 loop spans 13 amino acids. The chain's CDR3 is CASSSDRLNEQFF. CDR3 DNA sequence: TGCGCCAGCAGCTCGGACAGACTAAATGAGCAGTTCTTC.

A few counts support this clonotype. The CDR3 DNA reads as TGCAGCGTTCGGCGGCTGCAATTAGAGAGGGGGCAAACTGAAGCTTTCTTT. This translates into CSVRRLQLERGQTEAFF. This rearrangement joins TRBV29-1 to TRBJ1-1; the match to TRBD1 covers 7 bases. Trimming took 5 bases from V and 5 from J; bases not matched to a gene: 20. The CDR3 has 17 residues. CDR1 and CDR2 from the germline V gene are SQVTM and ANQGSEA.

This clonotype was picked up a small number of times. The genes are TRBV29-1 and TRBJ2-1, with TRBD2 identical over 12 bases. Germline CDR1 reads SQVTM; CDR2 reads ANQGSEA. Losses at the gene ends were 3 bases for V and 8 bases for J; bases not matched to a gene: 5. This CDR3 is 14 amino acids long. Here the CDR3 reads CSVDSGLAGYEQFF. The DNA for the CDR3 is TGCAGCGTTGACTCAGGACTAGCGGGATATGAGCAGTTCTTC.

This chain uses TRBV15 with TRBJ2-5, with D perhaps TRBD1 or TRBD2 (5 bases each). CDR3 length: 16 residues. CDR1 LNHNV and CDR2 YYDKDF come from the germline V gene (reference sequence). Trimming left V 3 bases short and J 3 bases short, with 17 bases between. The CDR3, as DNA: TGTGCCACCAGCAGGGGATCGGGGCAGGCCGAAGAGACCCAGTACTTC. Encoded protein: CATSRGSGQAEETQYF.

This clonotype was observed a handful of times. The V call is TRBV10-3, the J call TRBJ2-7; no firm D call. CDR1 ENHRY and CDR2 SYGVKD come from the germline V gene. This CDR3 has 13 amino acids. The V and J ends lost 3 bases and 0 bases respectively, with 6 bases between them. DNA for the CDR3: TGTGCCATCAGTGACAGTCTCTCCTACGAGCAGTACGTC. As protein: CAISDSLSYEQYV.

The V gene is TRBV11-1, the J gene TRBJ1-2, with 10 bases aligning to TRBD1. The V gene end was trimmed by 8 bases and the J gene end by 4 bases; junction bases not matched to a gene: 13. Per germline, CDR1 SGHAT and CDR2 FQDESV (reference sequence). The CDR3 has 16 amino acids. Here the CDR3 reads CASGAGTGVPFYGYTF. CDR3 DNA: TGTGCCAGCGGGGCCGGGACAGGGGTTCCTTTCTATGGCTACACCTTC.

The gene calls are TRBV10-3 and TRBJ2-1; 9 bases fit TRBD2. The CDR3 extends over 13 amino acids. Looked up from germline, CDR1 is ENHRY and CDR2 is SYGVKD. V was pared by 0 bases and J by 10 bases, with 1 base of the junction left unmatched. CDR3 DNA sequence: TGTGCCATCAGTGAGTCAAGCGGGGGGGAGCAGTTCTTC. It specifies CAISESSGGEQFF.

The table lists this clonotype with a few counts. This CDR3 reads CASSLVSTDHEQYF. CDR3 DNA sequence: TGCGCCAGCAGCTTAGTCTCAACGGACCACGAGCAGTACTTC. V gene TRBV5-1 combines with J gene TRBJ2-7; D remains ambiguous. CDR1 and CDR2 (germline): SGHRS, YFSETQ. V lost 2 bases and J lost 5, with 14 bases in between. The CDR3 consists of 14 residues.

This clonotype has only a few counts. This chain joins TRBV7-2 and TRBJ2-1, with D tentatively TRBD2 (6 bases). Trimming cost V 5 bases and J 4 bases, with 12 bases left between them. The CDR3 is made up of 14 amino acids. From germline, CDR1 is SGHTA and CDR2 FQGNSA. This CDR3 is CASSPGAGYNEQFF. CDR3 coding DNA: TGTGCCAGCAGCCCGGGAGCAGGTTACAATGAGCAGTTCTTC. Using reference TRBV7-2 and TRBJ2-1 for the parts outside the CDR3, the full variable domain is GAGVSQSPSNKVTEKGKDVELRCDPISGHTALYWYRQSLGQGLEFLIYFQGNSAPDKSGLPSDRFSAERTGGSVSTLTIQRTQQEDSAVYLCASSPGAGYNEQFFGPGTRLTVL.